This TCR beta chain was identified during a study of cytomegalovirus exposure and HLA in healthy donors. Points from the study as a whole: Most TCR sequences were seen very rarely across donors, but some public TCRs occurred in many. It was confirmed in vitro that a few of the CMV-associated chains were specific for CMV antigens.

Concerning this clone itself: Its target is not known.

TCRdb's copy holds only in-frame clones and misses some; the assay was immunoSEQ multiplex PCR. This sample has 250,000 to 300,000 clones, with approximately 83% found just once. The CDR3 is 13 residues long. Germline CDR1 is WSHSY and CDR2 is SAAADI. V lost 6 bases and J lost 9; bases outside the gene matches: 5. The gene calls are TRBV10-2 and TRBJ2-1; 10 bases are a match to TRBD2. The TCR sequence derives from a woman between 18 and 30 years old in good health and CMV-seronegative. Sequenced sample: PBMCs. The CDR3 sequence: CASRGTSEGEQFF. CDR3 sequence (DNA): TGCGCCAGCAGGGGGACTAGCGAAGGTGAGCAGTTCTTC.